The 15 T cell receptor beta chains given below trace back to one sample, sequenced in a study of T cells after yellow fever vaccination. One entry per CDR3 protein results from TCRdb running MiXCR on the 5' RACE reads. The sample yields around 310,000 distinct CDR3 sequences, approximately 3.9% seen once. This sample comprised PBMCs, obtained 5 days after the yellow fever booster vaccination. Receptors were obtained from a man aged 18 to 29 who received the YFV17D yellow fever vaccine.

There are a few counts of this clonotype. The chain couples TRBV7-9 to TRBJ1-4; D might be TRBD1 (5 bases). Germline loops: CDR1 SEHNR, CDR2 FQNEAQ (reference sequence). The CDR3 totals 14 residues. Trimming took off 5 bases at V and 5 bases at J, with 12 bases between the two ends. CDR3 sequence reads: CASSESWGNEKLFF. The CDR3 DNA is TGTGCCAGCAGCGAAAGTTGGGGGAATGAAAAACTGTTTTTT.

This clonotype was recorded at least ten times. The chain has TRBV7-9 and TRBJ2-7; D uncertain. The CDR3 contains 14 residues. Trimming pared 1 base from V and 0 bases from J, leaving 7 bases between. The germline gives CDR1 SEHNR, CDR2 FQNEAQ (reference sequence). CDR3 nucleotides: TGTGCCAGCAGCTTAGGCATAGACTCCTACGAGCAGTACTTC. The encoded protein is CASSLGIDSYEQYF.

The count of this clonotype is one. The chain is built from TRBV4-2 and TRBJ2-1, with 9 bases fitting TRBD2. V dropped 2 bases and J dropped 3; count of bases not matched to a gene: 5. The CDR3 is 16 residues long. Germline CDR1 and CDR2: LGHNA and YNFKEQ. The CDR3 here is CASSQFGRGGYNEQFF. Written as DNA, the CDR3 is TGTGCCAGCAGCCAATTTGGGCGGGGGGGCTACAATGAGCAGTTCTTC.

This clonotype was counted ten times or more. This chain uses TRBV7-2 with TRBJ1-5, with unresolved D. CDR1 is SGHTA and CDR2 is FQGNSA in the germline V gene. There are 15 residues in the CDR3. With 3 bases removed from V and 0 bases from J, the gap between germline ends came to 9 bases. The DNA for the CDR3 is TGTGCCAGCAGCTTTGAACGGTCTAGCAATCAGCCCCAGCATTTT. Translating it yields CASSFERSSNQPQHF.

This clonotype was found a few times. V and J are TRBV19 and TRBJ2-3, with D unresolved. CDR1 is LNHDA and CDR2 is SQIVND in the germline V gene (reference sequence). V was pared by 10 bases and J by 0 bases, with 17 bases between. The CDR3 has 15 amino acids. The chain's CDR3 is CATLPDRLSTDTQYF. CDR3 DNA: TGTGCCACCCTTCCAGATCGGCTAAGCACAGATACGCAGTATTTT.

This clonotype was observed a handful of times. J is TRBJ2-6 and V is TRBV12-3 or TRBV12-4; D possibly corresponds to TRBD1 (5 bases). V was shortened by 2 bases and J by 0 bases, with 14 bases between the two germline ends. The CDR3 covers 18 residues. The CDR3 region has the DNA TGTGCCAGCAGTTTACAAGCAGGGAAGAGCTCTGGGGCCAACGTCCTGACTTTC. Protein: CASSLQAGKSSGANVLTF.

The CDR3 sequence is CASSVDGGHQETQYF. CDR3 nucleotide sequence: TGTGCCAGCAGCGTAGACGGGGGACACCAAGAGACCCAGTACTTC. This chain uses TRBV9 with TRBJ2-5; possible D gene TRBD2, 6 bases. Germline assignment: CDR1 SGDLS and CDR2 YYNGEE. The CDR3 extends over 15 amino acids. V was pared by 0 bases and J by 0 bases, with 9 bases between.

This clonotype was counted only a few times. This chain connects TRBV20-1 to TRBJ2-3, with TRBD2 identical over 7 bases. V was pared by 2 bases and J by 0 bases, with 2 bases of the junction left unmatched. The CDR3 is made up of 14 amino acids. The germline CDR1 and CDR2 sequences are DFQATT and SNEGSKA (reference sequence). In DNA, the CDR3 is TGCAGTGCTAGAAGGCGGGGGAGCACAGATACGCAGTATTTT. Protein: CSARRRGSTDTQYF.

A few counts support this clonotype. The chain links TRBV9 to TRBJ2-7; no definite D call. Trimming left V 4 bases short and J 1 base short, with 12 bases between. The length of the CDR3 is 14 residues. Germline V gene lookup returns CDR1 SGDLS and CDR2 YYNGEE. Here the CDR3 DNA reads TGTGCCAGCAGCAGCGCTCAGTTATCCTACGAGCAGTACTTC. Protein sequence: CASSSAQLSYEQYF.

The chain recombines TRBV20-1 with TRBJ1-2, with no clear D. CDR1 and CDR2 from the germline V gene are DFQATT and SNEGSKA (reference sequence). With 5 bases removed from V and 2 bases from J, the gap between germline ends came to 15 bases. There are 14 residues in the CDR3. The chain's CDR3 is CSAQRAGSNYGYTF. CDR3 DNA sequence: TGCAGTGCTCAGAGGGCCGGATCGAACTATGGCTACACCTTC.

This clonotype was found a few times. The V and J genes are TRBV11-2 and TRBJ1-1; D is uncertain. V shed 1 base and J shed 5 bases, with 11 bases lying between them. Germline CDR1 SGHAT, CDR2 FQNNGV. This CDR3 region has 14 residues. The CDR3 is CASSLVNGETEAFF. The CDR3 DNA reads TGTGCCAGCAGCTTAGTCAACGGGGAAACTGAAGCTTTCTTT.

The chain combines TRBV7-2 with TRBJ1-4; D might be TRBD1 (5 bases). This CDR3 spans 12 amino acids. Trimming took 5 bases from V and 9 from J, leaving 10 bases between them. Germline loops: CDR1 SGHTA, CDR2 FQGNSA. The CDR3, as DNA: TGTGCCAGCAGCGAGCAGGGTCAAAAACTGTTTTTT. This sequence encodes CASSEQGQKLFF.

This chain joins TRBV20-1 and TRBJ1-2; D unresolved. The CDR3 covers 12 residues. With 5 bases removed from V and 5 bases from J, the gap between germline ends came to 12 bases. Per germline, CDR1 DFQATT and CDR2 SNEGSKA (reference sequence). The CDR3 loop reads CSAHLGLYGYTF. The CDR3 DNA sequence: TGCAGTGCTCACCTCGGGCTTTATGGCTACACCTTC.

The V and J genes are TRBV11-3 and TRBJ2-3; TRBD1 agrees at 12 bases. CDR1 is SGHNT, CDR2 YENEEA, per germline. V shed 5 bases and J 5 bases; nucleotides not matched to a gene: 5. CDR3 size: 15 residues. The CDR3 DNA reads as TGTGCCAGCAGCCCGGGACAGGGGGCCGTAGATACGCAGTATTTT. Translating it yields CASSPGQGAVDTQYF. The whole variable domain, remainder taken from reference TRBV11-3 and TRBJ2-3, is EAGVVQSPRYKIIEKKQPVAFWCNPISGHNTLYWYLQNLGQGPELLIRYENEEAVDDSQLPKDRFSAERLKGVDSTLKIQPAELGDSAVYLCASSPGQGAVDTQYFGPGTRLTVL.

The CDR3 DNA reads TGTGCCAGCAGCTGGACCGGGACAAGTGGTGAAGCTTTCTTT. Residues: CASSWTGTSGEAFF. The chain is built from TRBV5-5 and TRBJ1-1, with a weak D call TRBD1 (6 bases). The CDR3 contains 14 residues. Germline V lookup: CDR1 SGHKS, CDR2 YYEKEE (reference sequence). The V gene lost 3 bases and the J gene lost 7 bases, with 16 bases spanning the gap.